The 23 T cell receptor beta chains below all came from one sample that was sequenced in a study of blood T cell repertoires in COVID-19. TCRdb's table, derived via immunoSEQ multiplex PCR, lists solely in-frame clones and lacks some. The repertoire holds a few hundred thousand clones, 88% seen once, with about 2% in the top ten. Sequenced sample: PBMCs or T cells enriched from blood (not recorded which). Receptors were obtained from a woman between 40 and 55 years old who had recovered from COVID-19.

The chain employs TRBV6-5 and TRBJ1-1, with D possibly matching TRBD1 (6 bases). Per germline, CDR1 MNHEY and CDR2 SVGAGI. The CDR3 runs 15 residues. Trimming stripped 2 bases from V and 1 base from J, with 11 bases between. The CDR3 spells CASSYGGARNTEAFF. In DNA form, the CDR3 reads TGTGCCAGCAGTTACGGGGGGGCGCGGAACACTGAAGCTTTCTTT.

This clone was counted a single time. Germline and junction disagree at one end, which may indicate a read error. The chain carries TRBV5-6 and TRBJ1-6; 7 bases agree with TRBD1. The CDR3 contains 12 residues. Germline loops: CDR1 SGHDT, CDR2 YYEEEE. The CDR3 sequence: CASSLGVGTDTF. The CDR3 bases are TGTGCCAGCAGCTTGGGGGTCGGGACAGATACCTTT.

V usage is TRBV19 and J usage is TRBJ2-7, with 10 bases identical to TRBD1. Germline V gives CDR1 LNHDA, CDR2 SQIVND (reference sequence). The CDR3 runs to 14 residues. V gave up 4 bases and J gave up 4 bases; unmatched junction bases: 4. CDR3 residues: CASSTTGGVYEQYF. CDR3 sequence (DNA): TGTGCCAGTAGTACGACAGGGGGCGTTTACGAGCAGTACTTC.

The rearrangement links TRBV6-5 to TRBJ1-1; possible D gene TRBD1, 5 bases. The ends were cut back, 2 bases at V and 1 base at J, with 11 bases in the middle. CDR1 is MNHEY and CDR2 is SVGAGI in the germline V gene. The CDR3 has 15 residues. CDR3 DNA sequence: TGTGCCAGCAGTTACGGGGAGGGGTCGAACACTGAAGCTTTCTTT. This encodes CASSYGEGSNTEAFF.

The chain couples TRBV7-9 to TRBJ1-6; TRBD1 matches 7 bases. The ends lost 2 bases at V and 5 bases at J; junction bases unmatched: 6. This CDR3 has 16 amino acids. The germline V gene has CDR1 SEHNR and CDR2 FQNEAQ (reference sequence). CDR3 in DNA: TGTGCCAGCAGCTTATCCCCGGGACAGAATAATTCACCCCTCCACTTT. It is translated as CASSLSPGQNNSPLHF.

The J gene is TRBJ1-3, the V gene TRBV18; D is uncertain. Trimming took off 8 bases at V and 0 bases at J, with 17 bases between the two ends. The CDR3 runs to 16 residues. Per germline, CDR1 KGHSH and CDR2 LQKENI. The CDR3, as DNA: TGTGCCAGCCCAGGTGGTTTAGGCCCCTCTGGAAACACCATATATTTT. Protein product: CASPGGLGPSGNTIYF.

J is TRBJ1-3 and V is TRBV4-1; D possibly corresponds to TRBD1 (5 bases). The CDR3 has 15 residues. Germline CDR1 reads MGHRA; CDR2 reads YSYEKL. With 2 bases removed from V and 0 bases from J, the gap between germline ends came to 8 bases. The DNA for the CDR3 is TGCGCCAGCAGCCAACTACAGGACTCTGGAAACACCATATATTTT. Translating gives CASSQLQDSGNTIYF.

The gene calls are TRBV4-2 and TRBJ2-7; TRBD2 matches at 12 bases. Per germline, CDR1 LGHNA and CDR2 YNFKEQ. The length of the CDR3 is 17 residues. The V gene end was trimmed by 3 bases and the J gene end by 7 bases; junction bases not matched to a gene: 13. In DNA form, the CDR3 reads TGTGCCAGCAGCCATGACGCCGGGACTAGCGGGTATGTAGAGCAGTACTTC. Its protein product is CASSHDAGTSGYVEQYF.

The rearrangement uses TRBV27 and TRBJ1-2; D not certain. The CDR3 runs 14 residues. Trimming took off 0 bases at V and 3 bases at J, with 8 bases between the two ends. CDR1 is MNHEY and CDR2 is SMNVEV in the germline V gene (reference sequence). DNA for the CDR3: TGTGCCAGCAGTTTATCGACAAGAGACTATGGCTACACCTTC. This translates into CASSLSTRDYGYTF.

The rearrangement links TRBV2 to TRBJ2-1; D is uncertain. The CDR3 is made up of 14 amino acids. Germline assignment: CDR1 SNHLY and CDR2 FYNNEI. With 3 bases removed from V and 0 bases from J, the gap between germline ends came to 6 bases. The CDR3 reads CASSDGGSYNEQFF. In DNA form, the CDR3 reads TGTGCCAGCAGTGACGGCGGCTCCTACAATGAGCAGTTCTTC.

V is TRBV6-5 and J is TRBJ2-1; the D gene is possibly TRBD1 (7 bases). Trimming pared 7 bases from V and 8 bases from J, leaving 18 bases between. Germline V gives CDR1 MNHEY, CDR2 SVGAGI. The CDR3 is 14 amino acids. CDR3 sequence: CASKPGGRVDEQFF. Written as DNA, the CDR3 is TGTGCCAGCAAGCCAGGGGGGCGCGTGGATGAGCAGTTCTTC.

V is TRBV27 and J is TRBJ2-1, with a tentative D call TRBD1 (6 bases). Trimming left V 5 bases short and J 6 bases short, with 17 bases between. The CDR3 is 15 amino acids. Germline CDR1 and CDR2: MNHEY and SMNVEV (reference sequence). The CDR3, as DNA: TGTGCCAGCAGTAACCGGGACATTGGCCGCAATGAGCAGTTCTTC. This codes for CASSNRDIGRNEQFF.

The CDR3 region has the DNA TGTGCCAGCAGCTTCCTGGGCGTATCTTACAATGAGCAGTTCTTC. Residues: CASSFLGVSYNEQFF. This chain uses TRBV5-8 with TRBJ2-1; no definite D call. This CDR3 comprises 15 residues. Germline CDR1 and CDR2: SGHTS and YDEGEE. The germline V and J ends were trimmed by 2 bases and 4 bases, with 13 bases remaining between them.

The CDR3 DNA sequence: TGTGCCAGCAGCTTAAGTGGGAGGGTTTCCTACGAGCAGTACTTC. Amino acids: CASSLSGRVSYEQYF. V gene TRBV13 combines with J gene TRBJ2-7; 7 bases map to TRBD2. CDR1 and CDR2 from the germline V gene are PRHDT and FYEKMQ (reference sequence). With 2 bases clipped from V and 1 base from J, the junction kept 5 bases outside the gene matches. The CDR3 sequence is 15 residues long.

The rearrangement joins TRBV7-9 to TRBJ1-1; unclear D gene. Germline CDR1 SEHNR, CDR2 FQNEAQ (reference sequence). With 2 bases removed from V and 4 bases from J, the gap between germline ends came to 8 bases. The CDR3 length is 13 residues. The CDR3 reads CASSLSRATEAFF. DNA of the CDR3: TGTGCCAGCAGCTTATCGAGGGCCACTGAAGCTTTCTTT.

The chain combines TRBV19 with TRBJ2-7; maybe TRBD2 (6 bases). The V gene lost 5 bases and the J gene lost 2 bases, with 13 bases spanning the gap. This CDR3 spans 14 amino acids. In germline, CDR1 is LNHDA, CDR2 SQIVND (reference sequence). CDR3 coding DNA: TGTGCCAGTAGTCCGCGGGGAGGAGCCTACGAGCAGTACTTC. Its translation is CASSPRGGAYEQYF.

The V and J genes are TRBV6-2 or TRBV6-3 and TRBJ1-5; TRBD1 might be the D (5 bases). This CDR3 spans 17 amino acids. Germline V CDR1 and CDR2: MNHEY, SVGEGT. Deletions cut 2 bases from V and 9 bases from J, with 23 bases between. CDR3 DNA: TGTGCCAGCAGTTACGCCGATGTTGGGGCGGCACCTCGGCCCCAGCATTTT. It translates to CASSYADVGAAPRPQHF.

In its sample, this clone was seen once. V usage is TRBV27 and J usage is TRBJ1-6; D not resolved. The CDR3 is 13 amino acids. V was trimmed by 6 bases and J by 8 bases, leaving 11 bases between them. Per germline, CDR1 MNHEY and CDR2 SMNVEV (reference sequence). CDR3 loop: CASSPIQDSPLHF. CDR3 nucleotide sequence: TGTGCCAGCAGCCCAATCCAGGATTCACCCCTCCACTTT.

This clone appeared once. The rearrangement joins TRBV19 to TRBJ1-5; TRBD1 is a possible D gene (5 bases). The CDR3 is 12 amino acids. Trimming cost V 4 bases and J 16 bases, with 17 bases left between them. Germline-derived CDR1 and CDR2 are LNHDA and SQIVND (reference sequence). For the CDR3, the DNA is TGTGCCAGTAGTAAAGCCGGACATCCCGGACATTTT. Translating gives CASSKAGHPGHF. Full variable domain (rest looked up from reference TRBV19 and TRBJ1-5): DGGITQSPKYLFRKEGQNVTLSCEQNLNHDAMYWYRQDPGQGLRLIYYSQIVNDFQKGDIAEGYSVSREKKESFPLTVTSAQKNPTAFYLCASSKAGHPGHFGDGTRLSIL.

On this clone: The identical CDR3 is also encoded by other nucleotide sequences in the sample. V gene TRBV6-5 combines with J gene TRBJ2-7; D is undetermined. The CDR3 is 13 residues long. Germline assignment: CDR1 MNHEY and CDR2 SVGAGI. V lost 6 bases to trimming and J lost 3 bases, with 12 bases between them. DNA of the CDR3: TGTGCCAGCAGCCTAGGTCTGAGCTACGAGCAGTACTTC. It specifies CASSLGLSYEQYF.

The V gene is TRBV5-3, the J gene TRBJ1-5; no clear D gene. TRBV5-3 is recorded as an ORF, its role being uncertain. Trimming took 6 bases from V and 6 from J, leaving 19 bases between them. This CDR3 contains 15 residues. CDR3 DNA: TGTGCCAGAACCGGGAACCCTCGGCCAAGTCAGCCCCAGCATTTT. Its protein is CARTGNPRPSQPQHF.

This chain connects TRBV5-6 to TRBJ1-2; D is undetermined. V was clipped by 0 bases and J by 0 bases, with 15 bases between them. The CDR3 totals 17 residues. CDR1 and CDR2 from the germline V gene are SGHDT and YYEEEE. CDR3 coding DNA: TGTGCCAGCAGCTTGGAAAACGTAGTAGAGGCTAACTATGGCTACACCTTC. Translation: CASSLENVVEANYGYTF.

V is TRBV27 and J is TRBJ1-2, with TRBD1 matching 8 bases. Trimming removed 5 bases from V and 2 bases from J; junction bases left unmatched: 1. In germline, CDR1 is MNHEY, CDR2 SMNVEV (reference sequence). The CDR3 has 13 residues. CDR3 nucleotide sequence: TGTGCCAGCAGTCGGGACAGGAACTATGGCTACACCTTC. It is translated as CASSRDRNYGYTF.